This TCR beta chain was identified during a study of T cell responses to AZD1222 COVID-19 vaccine. Overall study findings and caveats: The donors showed a predominance of white British ancestry and of females, with possible underestimation of clonal diversity.

Germline values: CDR1 SQVTM, CDR2 ANQGSEA. With 5 bases removed from V and 0 bases from J, the gap between germline ends came to 11 bases. The CDR3 sequence is 13 residues long. Assay: immunoSEQ multiplex PCR; the TCRdb copy retains only in-frame clones and omits some. Here the sample spans over 65,000 clones, 80% to 90% being singletons. Details on this clone: Its cognate antigen is unknown.

This TCR was recovered from an adult in good health. The chain recombines TRBV29-1 with TRBJ2-7, with D possibly being TRBD1 (6 bases). The sequencing used peripheral blood, collected on day 0 of AZD1222 vaccination. The CDR3 loop reads CSVQTGSSYEQYF. The CDR3 region has the DNA TGCAGCGTTCAGACAGGTAGCTCCTACGAGCAGTACTTC.